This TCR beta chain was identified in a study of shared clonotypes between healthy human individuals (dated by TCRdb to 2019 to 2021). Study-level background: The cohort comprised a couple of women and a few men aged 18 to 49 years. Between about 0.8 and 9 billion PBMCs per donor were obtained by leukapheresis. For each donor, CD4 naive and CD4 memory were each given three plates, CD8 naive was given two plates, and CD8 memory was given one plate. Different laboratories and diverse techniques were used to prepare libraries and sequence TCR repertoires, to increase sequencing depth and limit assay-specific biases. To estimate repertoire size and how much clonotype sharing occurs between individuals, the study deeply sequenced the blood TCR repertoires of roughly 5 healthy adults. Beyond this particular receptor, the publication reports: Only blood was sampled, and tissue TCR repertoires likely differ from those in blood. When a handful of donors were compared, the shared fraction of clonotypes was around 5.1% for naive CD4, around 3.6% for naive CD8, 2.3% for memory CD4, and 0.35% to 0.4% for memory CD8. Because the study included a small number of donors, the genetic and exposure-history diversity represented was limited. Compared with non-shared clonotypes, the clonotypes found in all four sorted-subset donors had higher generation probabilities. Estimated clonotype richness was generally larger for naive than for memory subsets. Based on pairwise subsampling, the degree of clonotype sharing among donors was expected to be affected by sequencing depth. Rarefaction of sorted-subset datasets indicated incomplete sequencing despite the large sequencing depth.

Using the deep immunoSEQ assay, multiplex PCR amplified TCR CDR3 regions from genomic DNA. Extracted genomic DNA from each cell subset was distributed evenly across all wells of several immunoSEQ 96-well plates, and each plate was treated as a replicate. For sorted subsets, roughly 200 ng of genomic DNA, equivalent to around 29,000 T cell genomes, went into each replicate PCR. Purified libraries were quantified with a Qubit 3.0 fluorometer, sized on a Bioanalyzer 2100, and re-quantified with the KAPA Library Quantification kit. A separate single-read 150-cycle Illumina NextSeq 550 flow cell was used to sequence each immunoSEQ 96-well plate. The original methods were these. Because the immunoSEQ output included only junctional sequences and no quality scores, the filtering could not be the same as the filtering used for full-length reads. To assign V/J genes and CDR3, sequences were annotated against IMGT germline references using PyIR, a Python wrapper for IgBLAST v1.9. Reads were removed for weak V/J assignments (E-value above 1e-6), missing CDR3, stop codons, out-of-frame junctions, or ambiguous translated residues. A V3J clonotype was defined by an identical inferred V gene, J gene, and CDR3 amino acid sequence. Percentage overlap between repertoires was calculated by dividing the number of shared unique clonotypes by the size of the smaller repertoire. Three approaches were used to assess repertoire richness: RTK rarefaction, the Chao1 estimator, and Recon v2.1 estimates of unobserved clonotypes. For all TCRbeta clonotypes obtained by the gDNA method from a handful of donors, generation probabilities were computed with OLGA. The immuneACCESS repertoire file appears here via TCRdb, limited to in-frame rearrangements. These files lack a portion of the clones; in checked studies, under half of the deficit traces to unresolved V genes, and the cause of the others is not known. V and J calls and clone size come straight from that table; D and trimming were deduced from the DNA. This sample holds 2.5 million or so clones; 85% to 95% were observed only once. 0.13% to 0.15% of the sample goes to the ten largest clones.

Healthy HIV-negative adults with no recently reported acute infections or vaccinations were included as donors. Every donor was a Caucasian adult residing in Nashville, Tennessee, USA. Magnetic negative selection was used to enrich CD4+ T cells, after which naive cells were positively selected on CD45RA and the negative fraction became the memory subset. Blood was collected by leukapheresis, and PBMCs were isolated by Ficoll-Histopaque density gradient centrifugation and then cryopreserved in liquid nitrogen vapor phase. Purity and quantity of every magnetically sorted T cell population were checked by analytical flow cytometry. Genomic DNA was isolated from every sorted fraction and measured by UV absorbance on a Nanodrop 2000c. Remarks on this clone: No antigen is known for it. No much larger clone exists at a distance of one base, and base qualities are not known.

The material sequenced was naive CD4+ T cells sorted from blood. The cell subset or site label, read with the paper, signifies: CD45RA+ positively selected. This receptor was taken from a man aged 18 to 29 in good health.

CDR3 loop: CASSLQGLGSGTEAFF. The nucleotide sequence is TGCGCCAGCAGCTTGCAAGGCCTGGGAAGCGGAACTGAAGCTTTCTTT. The rearranged segments are TRBV5-1 and TRBJ1-1; the D gene cannot be resolved reliably. Deletion took 1 base off V and 5 bases off J, with a span of 18 bases between the germline ends. The CDR3 holds 16 amino acids from the cysteine to the phenylalanine. The retained sequence is limited to the CDR3, 48 bases, with the frame set at the first base. CDR1 is given as SGHRS and CDR2 as YFSETQ, both from the germline V gene.